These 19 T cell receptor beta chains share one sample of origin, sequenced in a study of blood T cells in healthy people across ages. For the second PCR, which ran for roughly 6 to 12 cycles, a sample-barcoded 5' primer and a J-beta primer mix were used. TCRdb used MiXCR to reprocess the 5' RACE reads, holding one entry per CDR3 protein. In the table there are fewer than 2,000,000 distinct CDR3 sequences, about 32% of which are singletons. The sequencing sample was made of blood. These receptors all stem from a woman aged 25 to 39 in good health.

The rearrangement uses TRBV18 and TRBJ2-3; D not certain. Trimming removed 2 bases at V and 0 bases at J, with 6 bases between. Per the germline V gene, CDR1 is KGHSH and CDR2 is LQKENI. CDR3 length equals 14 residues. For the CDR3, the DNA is TGTGCCAGCTCACCAGAAGAGAGCACAGATACGCAGTATTTT. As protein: CASSPEESTDTQYF.

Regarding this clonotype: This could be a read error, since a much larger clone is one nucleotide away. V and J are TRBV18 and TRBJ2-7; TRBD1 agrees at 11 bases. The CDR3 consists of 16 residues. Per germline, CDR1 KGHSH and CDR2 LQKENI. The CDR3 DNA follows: TGTGCCAGCCCACCAACCGGGACAGGGGGTTCTGGTGAGCAGTACTTC. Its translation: CASPPTGTGGSGEQYF.

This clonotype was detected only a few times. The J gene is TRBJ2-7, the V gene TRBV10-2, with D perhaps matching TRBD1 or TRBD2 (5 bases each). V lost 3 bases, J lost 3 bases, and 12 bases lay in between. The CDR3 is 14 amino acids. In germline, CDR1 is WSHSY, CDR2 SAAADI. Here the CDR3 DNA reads TGCGCCAGCAGTGATAGGGCAGGGAGCTACGAGCAGTACTTC. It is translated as CASSDRAGSYEQYF.

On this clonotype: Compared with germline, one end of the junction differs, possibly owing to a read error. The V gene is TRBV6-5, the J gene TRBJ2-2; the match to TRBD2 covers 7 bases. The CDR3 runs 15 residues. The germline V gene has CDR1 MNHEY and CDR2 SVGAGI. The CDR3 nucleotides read TGTGCCAGCAGTTACATGGGGGGGAACACCGGGGAGCGGTTTTTT. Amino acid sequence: CASSYMGGNTGERFF.

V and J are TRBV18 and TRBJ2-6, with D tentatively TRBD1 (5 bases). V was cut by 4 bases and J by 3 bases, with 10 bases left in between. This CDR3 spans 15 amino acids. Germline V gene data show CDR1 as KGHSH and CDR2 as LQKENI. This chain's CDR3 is CASSQGAIGANVLTF. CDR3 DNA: TGTGCCAGCTCACAAGGGGCAATTGGGGCCAACGTCCTGACTTTC.

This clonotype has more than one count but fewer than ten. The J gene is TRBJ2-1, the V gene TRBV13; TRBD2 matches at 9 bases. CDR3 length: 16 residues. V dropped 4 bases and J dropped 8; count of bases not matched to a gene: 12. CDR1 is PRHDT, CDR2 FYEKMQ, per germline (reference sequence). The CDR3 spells CASSYVLRGGQDEQFF. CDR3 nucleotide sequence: TGTGCCAGCAGCTACGTCTTGCGGGGGGGCCAAGATGAGCAGTTCTTC. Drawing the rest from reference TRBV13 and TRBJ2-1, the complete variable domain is AAGVIQSPRHLIKEKRETATLKCYPIPRHDTVYWYQQGPGQDPQFLISFYEKMQSDKGSIPDRFSAQQFSDYHSELNMSSLELGDSALYFCASSYVLRGGQDEQFFGPGTRLTVL.

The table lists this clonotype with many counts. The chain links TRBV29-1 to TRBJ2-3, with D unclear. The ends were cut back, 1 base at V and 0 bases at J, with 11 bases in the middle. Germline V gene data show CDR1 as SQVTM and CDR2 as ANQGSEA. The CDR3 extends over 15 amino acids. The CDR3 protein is CSVEGATSSTDTQYF. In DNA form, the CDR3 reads TGCAGCGTTGAAGGGGCCACCTCTAGCACAGATACGCAGTATTTT.

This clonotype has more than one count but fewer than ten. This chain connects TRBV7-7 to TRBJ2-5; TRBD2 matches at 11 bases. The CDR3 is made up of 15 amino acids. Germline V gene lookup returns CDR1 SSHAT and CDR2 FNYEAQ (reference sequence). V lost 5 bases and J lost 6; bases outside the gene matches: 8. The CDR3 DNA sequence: TGTGCCAGCAGCGAGACTAGCGGGGCGAGGAAGACCCAGTACTTC. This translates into CASSETSGARKTQYF.

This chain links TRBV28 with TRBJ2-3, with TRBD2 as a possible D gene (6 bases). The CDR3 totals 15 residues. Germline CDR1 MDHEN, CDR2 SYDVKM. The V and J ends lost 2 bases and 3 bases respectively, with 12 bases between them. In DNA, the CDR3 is TGTGCCAGCAGTTTAGGGGGGACCTGGACAGATACGCAGTATTTT. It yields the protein CASSLGGTWTDTQYF.

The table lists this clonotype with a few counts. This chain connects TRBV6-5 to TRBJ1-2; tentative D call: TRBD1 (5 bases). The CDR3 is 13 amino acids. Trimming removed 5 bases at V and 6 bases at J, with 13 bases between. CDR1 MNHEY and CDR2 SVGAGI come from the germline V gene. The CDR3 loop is CASSPLRGDGYTF. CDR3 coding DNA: TGTGCCAGCAGTCCCCTGAGGGGCGATGGCTACACCTTC.

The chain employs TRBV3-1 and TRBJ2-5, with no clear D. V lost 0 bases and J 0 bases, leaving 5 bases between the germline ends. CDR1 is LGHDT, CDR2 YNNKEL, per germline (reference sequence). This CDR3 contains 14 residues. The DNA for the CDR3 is TGTGCCAGCAGCCAAGATCGGAACCAAGAGACCCAGTACTTC. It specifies CASSQDRNQETQYF.

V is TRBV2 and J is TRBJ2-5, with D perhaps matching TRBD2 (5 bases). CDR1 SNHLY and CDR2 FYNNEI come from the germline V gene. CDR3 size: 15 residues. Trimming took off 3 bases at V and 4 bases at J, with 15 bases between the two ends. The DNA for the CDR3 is TGTGCCAGCAGTGAGGAGGCAAGGGTGTCAGAGACCCAGTACTTC. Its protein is CASSEEARVSETQYF.

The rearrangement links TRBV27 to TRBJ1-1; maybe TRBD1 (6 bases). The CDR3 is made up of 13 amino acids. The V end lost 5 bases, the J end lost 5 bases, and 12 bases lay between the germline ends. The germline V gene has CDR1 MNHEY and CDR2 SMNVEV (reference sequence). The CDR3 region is CASSLWRGTEAFF. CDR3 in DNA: TGTGCCAGCAGTCTATGGAGGGGGACTGAAGCTTTCTTT.

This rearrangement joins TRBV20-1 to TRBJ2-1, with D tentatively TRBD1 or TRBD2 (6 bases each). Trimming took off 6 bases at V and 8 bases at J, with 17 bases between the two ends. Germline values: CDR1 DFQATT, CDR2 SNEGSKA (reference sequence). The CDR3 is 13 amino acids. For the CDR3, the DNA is TGCAGTGCAACCGATAGGGGGGAGGATGAGCAGTTCTTC. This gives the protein CSATDRGEDEQFF.

CDR3 loop: CASSPTQGTLINYGYTF. The CDR3 coding sequence is TGTGCCAGCTCACCGACACAGGGGACACTAATCAACTATGGCTACACCTTC. This chain uses TRBV18 with TRBJ1-2; 7 bases line up with TRBD1. CDR3 length: 17 residues. The germline gives CDR1 KGHSH, CDR2 LQKENI. The V segment lost 3 bases and the J segment 2 bases; nucleotides outside the gene matches: 12. Full variable domain (missing parts from reference TRBV18 and TRBJ1-2): NAGVMQNPRHLVRRRGQEARLRCSPMKGHSHVYWYRQLPEEGLKFMVYLQKENIIDESGMPKERFSAEFPKEGPSILRIQQVVRGDSAAYFCASSPTQGTLINYGYTFGSGTRLTVV.

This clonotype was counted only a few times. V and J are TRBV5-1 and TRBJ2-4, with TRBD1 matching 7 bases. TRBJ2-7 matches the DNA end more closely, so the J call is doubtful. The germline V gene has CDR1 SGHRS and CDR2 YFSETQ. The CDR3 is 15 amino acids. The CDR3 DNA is TGCGCCAGCAGCTTAGACAGGGACCCTCCCTACGAGCAGTACTTC. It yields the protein CASSLDRDPPYEQYF.

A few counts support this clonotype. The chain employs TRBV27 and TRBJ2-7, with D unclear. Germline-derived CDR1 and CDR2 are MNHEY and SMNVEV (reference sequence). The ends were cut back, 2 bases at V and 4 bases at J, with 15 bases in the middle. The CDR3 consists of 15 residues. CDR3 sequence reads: CASSLKPGTLYEQYF. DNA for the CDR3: TGTGCCAGCAGTTTAAAACCGGGCACCTTATACGAGCAGTACTTC.

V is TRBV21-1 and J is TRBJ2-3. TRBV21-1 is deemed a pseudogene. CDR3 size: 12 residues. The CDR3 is CASSNWGDTQYF. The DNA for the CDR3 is TGTGCCAGCAGCAATTGGGGAGATACGCAGTATTTT.

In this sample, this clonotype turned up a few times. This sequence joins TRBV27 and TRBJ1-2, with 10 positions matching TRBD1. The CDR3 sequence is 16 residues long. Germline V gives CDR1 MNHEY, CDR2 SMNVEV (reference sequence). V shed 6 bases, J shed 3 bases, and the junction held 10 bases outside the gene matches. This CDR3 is CASRGGTGDIDYGYTF. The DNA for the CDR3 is TGTGCCAGCAGGGGGGGGACAGGGGATATCGACTATGGCTACACCTTC.